Detailed here is one T cell receptor (beta chain). This clone was seen once. There is no known antigen for this receptor. No much larger clonotype is one base removed from it; base qualities were not supplied. Receptor amplification or capture employed the immunoSEQ multiplex PCR assay. TCRdb obtained this table from immuneACCESS and retained in-frame rearrangements with V and J assigned. These tables miss some clones; where compared with another copy, unresolved V genes account for less than half of the shortfall, and the remainder is unexplained. The sample records just over 150,000 clones, approximately 96% of which are singletons. Approximately 8% of the sample goes to the ten largest clones. These data belong to a study of control samples from healthy donors and cancer patients (dated by TCRdb to the early 2020s). The CDR3 runs 19 amino acids, cysteine and phenylalanine included. Only CDR3 DNA is held: 57 bases, read in frame from base 1.

Sequencing was performed on blood. The receptor comes from a woman between 40 and 50 years old in good health. The chain links TRBV21-1 with TRBJ2-7; the DNA was not used to check the table's D call, TRBD1. TRBV21-1 corresponds to a pseudogene. The nucleotide sequence is TGTGCCAGCAACAAACGGTACCGCACGGGGGACAGGGTGAATAGCGAGCAGTACTTC. Translated, it gives CASNKRYRTGDRVNSEQYF.